The sequence of this T cell receptor (beta chain) was determined in a study of cytomegalovirus exposure and HLA in healthy donors. Notes on this clone: Its antigen is unidentified.

Per germline, CDR1 MNHEY and CDR2 SMNVEV (reference sequence). The CDR3 loop spans 14 amino acids. V lost 5 bases and J lost 9, with 19 bases in between. The PCR used 60 Vbeta and 13 Jbeta primers. The data were produced by immunoSEQ multiplex PCR, yet TCRdb's version contains in-frame clones alone and is incomplete. The data contain 80,000 to 95,000 clones, about 60% of them singletons. Study findings and constraints: In vitro testing confirmed a few CMV-associated chains as specific for CMV antigens. A later analysis reportedly identified an Asian-associated ancestry cluster as carrying fewer N-insertions than the approximately 670-donor mean.

Material: PBMCs. The chain is built from TRBV27 and TRBJ1-2, with unresolved D. This clonotype was sampled from a woman aged 30 to 39 in good health and CMV-seronegative. The CDR3 DNA reads TGTGCCAGCAGTATGACCGGGTCCTTATGGAGCTACACCTTC. It specifies CASSMTGSLWSYTF.